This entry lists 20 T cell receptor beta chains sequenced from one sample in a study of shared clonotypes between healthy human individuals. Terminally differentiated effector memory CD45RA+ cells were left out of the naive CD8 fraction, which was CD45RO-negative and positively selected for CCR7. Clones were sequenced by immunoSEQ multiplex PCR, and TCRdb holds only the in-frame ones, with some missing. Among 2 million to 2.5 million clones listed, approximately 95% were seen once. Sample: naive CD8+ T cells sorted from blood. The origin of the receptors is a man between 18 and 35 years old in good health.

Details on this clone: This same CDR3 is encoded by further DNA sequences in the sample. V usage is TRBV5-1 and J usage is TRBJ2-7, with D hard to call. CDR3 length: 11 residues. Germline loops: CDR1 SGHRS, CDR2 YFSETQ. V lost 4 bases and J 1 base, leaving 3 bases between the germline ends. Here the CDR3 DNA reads TGCGCCAGCAGCGGATCCTACGAGCAGTACTTC. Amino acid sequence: CASSGSYEQYF. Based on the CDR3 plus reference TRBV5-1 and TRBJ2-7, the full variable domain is KAGVTQTPRYLIKTRGQQVTLSCSPISGHRSVSWYQQTPGQGLQFLFEYFSETQRNKGNFPGRFSGRQFSNSRSEMNVSTLELGDSALYLCASSGSYEQYFGPGTRLTVT.

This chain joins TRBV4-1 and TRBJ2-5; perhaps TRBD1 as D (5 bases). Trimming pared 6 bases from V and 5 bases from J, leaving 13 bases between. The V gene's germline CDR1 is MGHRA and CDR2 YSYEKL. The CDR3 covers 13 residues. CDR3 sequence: CASRGVGLETQYF. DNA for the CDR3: TGCGCCAGCAGAGGGGTGGGATTGGAGACCCAGTACTTC.

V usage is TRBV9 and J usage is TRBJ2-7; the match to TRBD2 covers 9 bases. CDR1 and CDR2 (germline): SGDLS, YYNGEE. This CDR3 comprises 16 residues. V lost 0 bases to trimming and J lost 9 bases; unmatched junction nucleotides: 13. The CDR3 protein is CASSVGGGDNLVGQYF. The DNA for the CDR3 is TGTGCCAGCAGCGTAGGCGGGGGGGACAACCTCGTTGGGCAGTACTTC.

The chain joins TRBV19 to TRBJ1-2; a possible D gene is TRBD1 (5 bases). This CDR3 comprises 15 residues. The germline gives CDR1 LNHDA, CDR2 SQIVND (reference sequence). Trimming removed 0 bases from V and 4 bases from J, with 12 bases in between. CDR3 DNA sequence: TGTGCCAGTAGTATAGATCTGGACACCTTCTATGGCTACACCTTC. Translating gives CASSIDLDTFYGYTF.

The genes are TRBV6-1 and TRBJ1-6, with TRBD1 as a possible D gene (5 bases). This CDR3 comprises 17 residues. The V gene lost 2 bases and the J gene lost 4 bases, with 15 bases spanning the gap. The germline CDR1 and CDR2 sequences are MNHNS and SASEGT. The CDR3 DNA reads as TGTGCCAGCAGTGAACCATTCGGGACGCCTTATAATTCACCCCTCCACTTT. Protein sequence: CASSEPFGTPYNSPLHF.

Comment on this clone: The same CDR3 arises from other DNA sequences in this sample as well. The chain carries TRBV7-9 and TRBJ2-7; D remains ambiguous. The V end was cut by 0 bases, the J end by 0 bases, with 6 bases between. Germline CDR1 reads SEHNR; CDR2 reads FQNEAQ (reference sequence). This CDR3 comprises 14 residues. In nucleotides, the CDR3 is TGTGCCAGCAGCTTAGCAGGTCCCTCCTACGAGCAGTACTTC. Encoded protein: CASSLAGPSYEQYF.

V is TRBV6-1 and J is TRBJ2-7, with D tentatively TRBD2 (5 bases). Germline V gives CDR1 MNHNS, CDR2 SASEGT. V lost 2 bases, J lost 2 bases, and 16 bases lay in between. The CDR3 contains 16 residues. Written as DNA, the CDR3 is TGTGCCAGCAGTGAATCCTCCCCGCTAGCTGCCTACGAGCAGTACTTC. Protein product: CASSESSPLAAYEQYF.

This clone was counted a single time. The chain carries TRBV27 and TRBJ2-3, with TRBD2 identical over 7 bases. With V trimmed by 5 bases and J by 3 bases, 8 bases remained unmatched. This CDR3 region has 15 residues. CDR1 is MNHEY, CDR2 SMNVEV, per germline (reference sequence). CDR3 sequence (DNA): TGTGCCAGCAGTCCCTGGGGAGCGGGGACAGATACGCAGTATTTT. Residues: CASSPWGAGTDTQYF.

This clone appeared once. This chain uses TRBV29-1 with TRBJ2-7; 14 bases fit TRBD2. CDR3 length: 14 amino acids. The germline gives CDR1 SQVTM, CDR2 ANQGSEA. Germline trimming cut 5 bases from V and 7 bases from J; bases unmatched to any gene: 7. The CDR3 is CSVTGLAGEVEQYF. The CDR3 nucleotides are TGCAGCGTTACGGGACTAGCGGGAGAAGTGGAGCAGTACTTC.

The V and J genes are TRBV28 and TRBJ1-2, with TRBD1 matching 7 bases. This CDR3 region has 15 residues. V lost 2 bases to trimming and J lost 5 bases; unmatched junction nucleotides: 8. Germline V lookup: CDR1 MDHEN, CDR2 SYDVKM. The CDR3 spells CASSLRAGGEYGYTF. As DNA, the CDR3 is TGTGCCAGCAGTTTAAGGGCAGGGGGGGAGTATGGCTACACCTTC.

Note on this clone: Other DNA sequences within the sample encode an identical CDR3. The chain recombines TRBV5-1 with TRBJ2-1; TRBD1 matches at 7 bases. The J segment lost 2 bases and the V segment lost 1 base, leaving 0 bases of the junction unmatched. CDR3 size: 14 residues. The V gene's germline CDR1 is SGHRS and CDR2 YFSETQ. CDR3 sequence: CASSLTGAYNEQFF. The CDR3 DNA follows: TGCGCCAGCAGCTTGACAGGGGCCTACAATGAGCAGTTCTTC.

The DNA for the CDR3 is TGTGCCAGCAGCTATCCCTTTCCCAATGAGCAGTTCTTC. This encodes CASSYPFPNEQFF. This sequence joins TRBV7-9 and TRBJ2-1; D ambiguous. With 4 bases removed from V and 6 bases from J, the gap between germline ends came to 10 bases. Germline values: CDR1 SEHNR, CDR2 FQNEAQ (reference sequence). This CDR3 has 13 residues.

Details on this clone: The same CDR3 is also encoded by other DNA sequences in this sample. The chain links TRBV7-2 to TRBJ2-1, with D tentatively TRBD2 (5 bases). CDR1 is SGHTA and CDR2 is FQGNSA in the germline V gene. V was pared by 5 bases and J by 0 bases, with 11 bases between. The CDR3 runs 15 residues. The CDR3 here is CASSPDWSSYNEQFF. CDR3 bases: TGTGCCAGCAGCCCGGACTGGAGCTCCTACAATGAGCAGTTCTTC.

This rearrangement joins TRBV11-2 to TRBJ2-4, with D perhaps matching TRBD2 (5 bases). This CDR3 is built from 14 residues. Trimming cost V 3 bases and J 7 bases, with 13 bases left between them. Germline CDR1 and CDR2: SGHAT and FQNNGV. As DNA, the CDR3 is TGTGCCAGCAGCTTTAGCACCGAGGGTAACATTCAGTACTTC. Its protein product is CASSFSTEGNIQYF. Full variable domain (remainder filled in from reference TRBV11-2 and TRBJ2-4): EAGVAQSPRYKIIEKRQSVAFWCNPISGHATLYWYQQILGQGPKLLIQFQNNGVVDDSQLPKDRFSAERLKGVDSTLKIQPAKLEDSAVYLCASSFSTEGNIQYFGAGTRLSVL.

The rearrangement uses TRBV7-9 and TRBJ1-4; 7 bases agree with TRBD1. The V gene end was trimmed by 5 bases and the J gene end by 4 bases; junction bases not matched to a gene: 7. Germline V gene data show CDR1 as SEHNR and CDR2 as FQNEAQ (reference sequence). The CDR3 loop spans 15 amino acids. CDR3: CASSEIQGFNEKLFF. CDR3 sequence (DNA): TGTGCCAGCAGCGAAATACAGGGGTTTAATGAAAAACTGTTTTTT.

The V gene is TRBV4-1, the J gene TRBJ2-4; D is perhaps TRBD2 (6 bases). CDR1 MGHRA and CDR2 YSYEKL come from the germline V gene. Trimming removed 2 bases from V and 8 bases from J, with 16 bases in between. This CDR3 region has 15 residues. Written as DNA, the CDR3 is TGCGCCAGCAGCCAAACGGCTGGAGTAGCGGACATTCAGTACTTC. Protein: CASSQTAGVADIQYF.

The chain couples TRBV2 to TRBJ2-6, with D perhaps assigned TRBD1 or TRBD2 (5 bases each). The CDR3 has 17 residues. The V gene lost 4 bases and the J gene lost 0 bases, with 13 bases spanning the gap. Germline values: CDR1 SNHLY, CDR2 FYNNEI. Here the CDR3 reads CASSGGAAISGANVLTF. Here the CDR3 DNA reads TGTGCCAGCAGTGGAGGGGCAGCGATCTCTGGGGCCAACGTCCTGACTTTC.

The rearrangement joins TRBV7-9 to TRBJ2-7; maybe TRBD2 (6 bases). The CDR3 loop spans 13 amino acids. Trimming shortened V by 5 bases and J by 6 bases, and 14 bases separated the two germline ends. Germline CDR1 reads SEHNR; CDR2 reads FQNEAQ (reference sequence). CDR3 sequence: CASSPPLGGEQYF. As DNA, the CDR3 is TGTGCCAGCAGCCCGCCCCTGGGAGGCGAGCAGTACTTC.

Written as DNA, the CDR3 is TGTGCCTGGACCCCAGAACCTGCTAACCCAAGGGAGCAGTACTTC. This encodes CAWTPEPANPREQYF. The rearrangement uses TRBV30 and TRBJ2-7, with D uncertain. The germline V gene encodes CDR1 GTSNPN and CDR2 SVGIG (reference sequence). The CDR3 contains 15 residues. V was clipped by 4 bases and J by 7 bases, with 23 bases between them. The variable domain in full, with the rest retrieved from reference TRBV30 and TRBJ2-7, is SQTIHQWPATLVQPVGSPLSLECTVEGTSNPNLYWYRQAAGRGLQLLFYSVGIGQISSEVPQNLSASRPQDRQFILSSKKLLLSDSGFYLCAWTPEPANPREQYFGPGTRLTVT.

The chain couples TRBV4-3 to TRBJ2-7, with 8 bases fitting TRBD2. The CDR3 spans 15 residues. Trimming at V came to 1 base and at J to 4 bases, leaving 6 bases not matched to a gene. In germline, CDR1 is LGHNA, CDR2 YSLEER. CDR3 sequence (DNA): TGCGCCAGCAGCCAAGGGGCTGGACTAGCTTACGAGCAGTACTTC. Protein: CASSQGAGLAYEQYF.